This TCR beta chain emerged from a study of metastatic and nonmetastatic thyroid tumors. TCRdb re-called the PCR reads through MiXCR. The sample holds 15,000 or so clones, around 28% seen once. This clone was seen many times. What it binds is unknown. Findings and limits, study-wide: Within blood and tumor, benign nodules reportedly had significantly lower TCR beta diversity than malignant thyroid tumors did.

CDR1 and CDR2 (germline): LNHDA, SQIVND (reference sequence). The CDR3 sequence is 16 residues long. V was clipped by 8 bases and J by 4 bases, with 21 bases between them. Among the patients, none had received any treatment before thyroid surgery. Input material: tumor tissue. The chain joins TRBV19 to TRBJ2-1, with a weak D call TRBD2 (6 bases). This clonotype originated in a male donor with papillary thyroid cancer or a benign thyroid nodule (not recorded which). Some clones in this sample may be carry-over from other donors' samples. The CDR3 loop reads CASLPAGRLNYNEQFF. DNA for the CDR3: TGTGCCAGTCTTCCCGCGGGACGCTTAAATTACAATGAGCAGTTCTTC.